These T cell receptor beta chains were read from a single sample in a study of Tregs in tolerant kidney transplant recipients. Sequenced by immunoSEQ multiplex PCR; TCRdb stores in-frame clones only, minus some. The sample yields around 52,000 clones, more than 70% seen once. Sequencing was carried out using CD4+ T cells from blood. The receptors originated from a human donor in good health. Each CDR3 is given with its conserved first and last residue. The order of the fields is D gene, V gene, CDR3 protein. The D gene is left open where the match is weak.

>TRBD1|TRBV18
CASSPKGAVGQPQHF
>TRBD1|TRBV18
CASSPVGQAYGYTF
>TRBD1|TRBV5-6
CASSGTGEGSTDTQYF
>-|TRBV18
CASSPDRGDTEAFF
>TRBD1|TRBV5-4
CASSVGGTGDYGYTF
>-|TRBV11-2
CASSLDRVKKGTNEKLFF
>-|TRBV2
CASRGRSYEQYF
>-|TRBV7-7
CASSYHKSRANVLTF
>TRBD2|TRBV6-1
CASMRLAGQTQYF
>TRBD2|TRBV5-8
CASSGGEGPRETQYF
>-|TRBV30
CAWSDRFGEAFF
>-|TRBV2
CASSGTRNTEAFF
>TRBD1|TRBV28
CASSRPRDRYTGELFF
>-|TRBV27
CALRSKPQHF
>TRBD1|TRBV19
CASSMSGQGSYEQYF
>TRBD1|TRBV5-1
CASSLIVPGQMDGTEAFF
>-|TRBV12-5
CASGLVLGRNNSPLHF
>TRBD1|TRBV28
CASREDREKGGYTF
>TRBD2|TRBV28
CASSLKASGGLAQYF
>TRBD1|TRBV13
CASSRDRGFSMNTEAFF
>TRBD2|TRBV7-2
CASSPGLARAEQYF
>TRBD2|TRBV11-2
CASSPRTSGRFTNEQFF
>-|TRBV7-6
CASSTGEGGELFF
>TRBD1|TRBV5-1
CASSPDRVRSPLHF
>-|TRBV7-2
CASSLAVGGPSSPLHF
>-|TRBV9
CASSVRGSTDTQYF
>-|TRBV5-1
CASSSSGFNSPLHF
>TRBD1|TRBV14
CASSQASGTASYEQYF
>-|TRBV15
CATSTEYFSYEQYF
>-|TRBV19
CASSIDSSPVWAGELFF
>TRBD2|TRBV11-3
CASSATRGIGREAQQYF
>-|TRBV23-1
CARISRGAGPGYTF